This T cell receptor (beta chain) was documented in a study of early T cells in non-severe SARS-CoV-2 infection (dated by TCRdb to the early 2020s). Regarding the study in general: TCR sequencing used bulk RNA from unsorted whole blood, so alpha and beta chains could not be paired. The investigation overall reported the following: Matching against VDJdb was skewed toward anti-spike CD8 responses, likely underestimated virus-specific expansions, and missed private and CD4 specificities.

Receptor amplification or capture employed 5' RACE. Sequencing took place on a NextSeq 500. In the TCR library protocol, unique molecular identifiers were attached to individual cDNA molecules to correct for PCR bias and sequencing error. Sequencing covered both TCR alpha and beta chains, and within each sample the abundances of alpha and beta sequences were tightly co-correlated. The authors' analysis ran thus. Decombinator V4 was used to annotate TCR sequences for V gene, J gene and CDR3. Expanded TCRs were defined as changing significantly between any two time points under a Poisson model with p below 0.0001. Abundances of TCRs were expressed as counts per million after normalisation to the total number of TCRs sequenced in each sample. MAIT TCRs were defined by TRAV1-2 paired with TRAJ12, TRAJ20 or TRAJ33, and iNKT TCRs by TRAV10 paired with TRAJ18. VDJdb, accessed 1 November 2021, was searched for CMV, EBV and SARS-CoV-2 annotated TCRs, with TCRs annotated for multiple antigens excluded. The raw public reads went through TCRdb reprocessing: fastp at Q25, MiXCR clone calling, in-frame beta chains kept. CDR3 protein sequences are deduplicated, and each keeps its most common genes and DNA. It is TCRdb's table, rather than the study itself, that gives the V and J calls and clone size. The sample profile shows under 70,000 distinct CDR3 sequences; roughly 11% of them were found once. The ten biggest clones cover 3% to 4.5% of the sample.

Set within a cohort of healthcare workers in London, UK, this nested case-control study involved weekly PCR testing of nasopharyngeal swabs along with blood sampling. Healthcare workers were recruited during the week of the UK lockdown, between 23 and 31 March 2020, and followed weekly for up to roughly 15 weeks. This clonotype was recorded at least ten times. Its antigen remains undetermined. The input lacks base qualities; no much larger clone sits a single base away. Including cysteine and phenylalanine, the CDR3 has 19 amino acids. The DNA shown is the 57-base CDR3, in frame from base 1. This TCR came from an adult who was a healthcare worker with PCR-confirmed SARS-CoV-2 infection or an uninfected control (not recorded which). Rearrangement joined TRBV12-2 to TRBJ2-6. TRBV12-2 is termed a pseudogene. The sample consisted of whole blood. The CDR3 reads as follows: CASRPLGGESDSGANVLTF. The nucleotides are TGTGCAAGTCGCCCACTGGGTGGGGAATCGGACTCTGGGGCCAACGTCCTGACTTTC.